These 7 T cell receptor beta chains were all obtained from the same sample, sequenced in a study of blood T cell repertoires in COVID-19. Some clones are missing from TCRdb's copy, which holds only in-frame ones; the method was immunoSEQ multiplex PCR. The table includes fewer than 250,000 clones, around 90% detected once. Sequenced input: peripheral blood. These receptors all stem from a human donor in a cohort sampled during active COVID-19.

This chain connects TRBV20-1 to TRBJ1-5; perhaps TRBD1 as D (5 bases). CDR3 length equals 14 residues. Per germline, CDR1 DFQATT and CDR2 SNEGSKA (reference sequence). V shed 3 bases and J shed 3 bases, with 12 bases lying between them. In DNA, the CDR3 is TGCAGTGCTAGTTCAGGGTATGACAATCAGCCCCAGCATTTT. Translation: CSASSGYDNQPQHF.

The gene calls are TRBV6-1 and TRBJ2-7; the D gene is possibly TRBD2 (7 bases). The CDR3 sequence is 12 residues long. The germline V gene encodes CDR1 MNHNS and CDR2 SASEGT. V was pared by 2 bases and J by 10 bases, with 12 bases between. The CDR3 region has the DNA TGTGCCAGCAGTGAAAATAGGGGGGGCCAGTACTTC. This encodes CASSENRGGQYF.

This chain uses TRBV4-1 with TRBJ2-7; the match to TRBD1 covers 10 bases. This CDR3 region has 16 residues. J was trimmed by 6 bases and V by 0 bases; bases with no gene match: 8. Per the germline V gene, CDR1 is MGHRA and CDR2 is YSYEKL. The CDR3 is CASSQEAGTGVREQYF. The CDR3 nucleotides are TGCGCCAGCAGCCAAGAGGCCGGGACAGGGGTTCGCGAGCAGTACTTC.

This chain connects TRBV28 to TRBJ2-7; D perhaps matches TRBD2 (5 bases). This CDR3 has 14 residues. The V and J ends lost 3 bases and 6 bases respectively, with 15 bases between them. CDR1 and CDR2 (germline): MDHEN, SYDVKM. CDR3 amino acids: CASSFRGIPCEQYF. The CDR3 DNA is TGTGCCAGCAGTTTTAGAGGGATTCCCTGCGAGCAGTACTTC.

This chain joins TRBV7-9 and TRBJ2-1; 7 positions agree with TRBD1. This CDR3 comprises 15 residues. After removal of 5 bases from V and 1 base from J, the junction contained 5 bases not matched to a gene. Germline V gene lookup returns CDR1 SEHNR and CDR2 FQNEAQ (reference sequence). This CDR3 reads CASSPGQVSYNEQFF. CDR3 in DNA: TGTGCCAGCAGCCCCGGACAGGTTTCCTACAATGAGCAGTTCTTC.

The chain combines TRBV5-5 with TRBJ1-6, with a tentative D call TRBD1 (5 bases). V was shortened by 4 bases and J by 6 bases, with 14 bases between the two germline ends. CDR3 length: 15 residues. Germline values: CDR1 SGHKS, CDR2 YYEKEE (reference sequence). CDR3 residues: CASSGDGGSNSPLHF. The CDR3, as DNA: TGTGCCAGCAGCGGCGACGGGGGTTCTAATTCACCCCTCCACTTT.

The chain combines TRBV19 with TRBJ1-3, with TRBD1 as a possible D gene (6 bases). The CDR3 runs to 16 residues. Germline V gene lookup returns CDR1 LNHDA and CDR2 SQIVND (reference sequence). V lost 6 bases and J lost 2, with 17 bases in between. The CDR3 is CASSPTGSGAGNTIYF. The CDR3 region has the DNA TGTGCCAGTAGCCCGACAGGATCAGGGGCTGGAAACACCATATATTTT.